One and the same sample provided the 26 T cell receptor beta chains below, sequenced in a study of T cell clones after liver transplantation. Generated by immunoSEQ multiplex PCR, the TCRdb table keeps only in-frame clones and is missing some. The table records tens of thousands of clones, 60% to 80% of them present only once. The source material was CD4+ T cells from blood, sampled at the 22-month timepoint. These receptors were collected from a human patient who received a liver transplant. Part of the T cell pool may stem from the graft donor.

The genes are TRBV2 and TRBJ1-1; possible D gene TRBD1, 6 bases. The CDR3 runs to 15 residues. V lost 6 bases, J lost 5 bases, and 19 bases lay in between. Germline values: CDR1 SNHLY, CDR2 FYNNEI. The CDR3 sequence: CASRTRTAPVTEAFF. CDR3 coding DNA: TGTGCCAGCAGGACTAGGACAGCCCCTGTGACTGAAGCTTTCTTT.

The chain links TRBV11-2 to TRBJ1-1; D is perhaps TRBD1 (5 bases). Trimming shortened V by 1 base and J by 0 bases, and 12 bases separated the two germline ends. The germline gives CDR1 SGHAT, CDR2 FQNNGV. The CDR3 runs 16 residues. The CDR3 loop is CASSLVAGSMNTEAFF. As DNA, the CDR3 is TGTGCCAGCAGCTTAGTAGCAGGGAGTATGAACACTGAAGCTTTCTTT.

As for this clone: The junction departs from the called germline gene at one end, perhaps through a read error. CDR3 sequence reads: CASSDPGPPANIGIF. The CDR3 nucleotides read TGTGCCAGCAGTGACCCGGGACCCCCAGCCAATATTGGGATCTTC. The V gene is TRBV6-1, the J gene TRBJ2-1; D assignment may be TRBD1 or TRBD2 (5 bases each). In germline, CDR1 is MNHNS, CDR2 SASEGT. The CDR3 is 15 amino acids.

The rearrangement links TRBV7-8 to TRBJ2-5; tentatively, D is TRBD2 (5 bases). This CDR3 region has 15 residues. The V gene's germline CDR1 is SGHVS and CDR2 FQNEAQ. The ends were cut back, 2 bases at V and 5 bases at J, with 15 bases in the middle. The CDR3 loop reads CASSLMTMLGETQYF. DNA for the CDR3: TGTGCCAGCAGCTTAATGACTATGCTTGGGGAGACCCAGTACTTC.

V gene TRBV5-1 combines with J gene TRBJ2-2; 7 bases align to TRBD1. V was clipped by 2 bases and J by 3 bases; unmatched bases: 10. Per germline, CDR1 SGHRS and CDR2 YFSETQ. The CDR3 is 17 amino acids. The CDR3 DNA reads TGCGCCAGCAGCTTAACTCCGGGACAGTCATACACCGGGGAGCTGTTTTTT. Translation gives CASSLTPGQSYTGELFF.

CDR3 nucleotides: TGTGCCAGCAGTTTGATCACCGGGGAGCTGTTTTTT. It codes for CASSLITGELFF. The rearrangement links TRBV27 to TRBJ2-2; D gene ambiguous. V was shortened by 3 bases and J by 4 bases, with 3 bases between the two germline ends. This CDR3 is 12 amino acids long. Germline V gene sequence: CDR1 MNHEY, CDR2 SMNVEV (reference sequence).

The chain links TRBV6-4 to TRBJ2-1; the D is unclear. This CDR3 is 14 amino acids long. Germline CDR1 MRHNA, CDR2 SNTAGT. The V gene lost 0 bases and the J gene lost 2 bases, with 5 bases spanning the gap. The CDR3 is CASSDSGAYNEQFF. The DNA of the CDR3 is TGTGCCAGCAGTGACTCTGGGGCCTACAATGAGCAGTTCTTC.

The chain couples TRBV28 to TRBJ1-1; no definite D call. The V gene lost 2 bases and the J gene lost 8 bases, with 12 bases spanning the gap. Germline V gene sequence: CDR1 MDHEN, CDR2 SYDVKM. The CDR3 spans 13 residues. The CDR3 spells CASSLVTAWEAFF. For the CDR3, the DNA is TGTGCCAGCAGTTTAGTCACGGCTTGGGAAGCTTTCTTT.

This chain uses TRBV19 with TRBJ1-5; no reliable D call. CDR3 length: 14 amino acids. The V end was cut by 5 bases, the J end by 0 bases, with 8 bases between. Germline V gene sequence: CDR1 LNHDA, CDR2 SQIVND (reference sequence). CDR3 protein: CASSPKHSNQPQHF. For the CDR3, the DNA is TGTGCCAGTAGTCCGAAACATAGCAATCAGCCCCAGCATTTT. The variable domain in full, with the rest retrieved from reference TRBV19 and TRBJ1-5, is DGGITQSPKYLFRKEGQNVTLSCEQNLNHDAMYWYRQDPGQGLRLIYYSQIVNDFQKGDIAEGYSVSREKKESFPLTVTSAQKNPTAFYLCASSPKHSNQPQHFGDGTRLSIL.

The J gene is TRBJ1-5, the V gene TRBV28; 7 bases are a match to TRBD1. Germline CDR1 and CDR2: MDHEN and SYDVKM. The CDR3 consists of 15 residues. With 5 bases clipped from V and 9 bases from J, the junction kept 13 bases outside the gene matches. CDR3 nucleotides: TGTGCCAGCAGTCCCTTTGAGGGGGCCCCTGGGCCCCAGCATTTT. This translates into CASSPFEGAPGPQHF.

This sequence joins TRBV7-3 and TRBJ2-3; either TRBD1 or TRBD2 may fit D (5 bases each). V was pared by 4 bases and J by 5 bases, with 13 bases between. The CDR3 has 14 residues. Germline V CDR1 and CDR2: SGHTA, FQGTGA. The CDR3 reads CASSSSRDVDTQYF. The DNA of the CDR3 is TGTGCCAGCAGCTCCTCCCGGGACGTAGATACGCAGTATTTT.

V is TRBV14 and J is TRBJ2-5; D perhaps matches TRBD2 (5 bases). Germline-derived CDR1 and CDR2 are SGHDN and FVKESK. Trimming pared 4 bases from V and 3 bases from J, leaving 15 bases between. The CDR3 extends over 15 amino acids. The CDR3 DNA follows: TGTGCCAGCAGCCCTACTACTCCCGGGGAAGAGACCCAGTACTTC. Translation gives CASSPTTPGEETQYF.

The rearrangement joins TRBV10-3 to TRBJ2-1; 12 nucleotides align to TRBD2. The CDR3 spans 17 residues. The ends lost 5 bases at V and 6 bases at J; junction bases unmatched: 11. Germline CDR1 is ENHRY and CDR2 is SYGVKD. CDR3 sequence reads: CAISQHGASGGANEQFF. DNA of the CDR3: TGTGCCATCAGTCAACATGGGGCTAGCGGGGGGGCCAATGAGCAGTTCTTC.

The CDR3 sequence is CASSLFAADTQYF. In nucleotides, the CDR3 is TGCGCCAGCAGCTTGTTCGCGGCAGATACGCAGTATTTT. The rearrangement links TRBV5-1 to TRBJ2-3, with D unclear. Germline V gives CDR1 SGHRS, CDR2 YFSETQ. V dropped 1 base and J dropped 4 bases, with 7 bases sitting between them. The length of the CDR3 is 13 residues.

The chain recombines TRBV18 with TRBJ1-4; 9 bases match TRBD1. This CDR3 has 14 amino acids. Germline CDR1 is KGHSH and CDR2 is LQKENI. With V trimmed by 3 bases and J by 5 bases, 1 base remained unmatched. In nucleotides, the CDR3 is TGTGCCAGCTCACCGGGACAGGGAAATGAAAAACTGTTTTTT. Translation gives CASSPGQGNEKLFF.

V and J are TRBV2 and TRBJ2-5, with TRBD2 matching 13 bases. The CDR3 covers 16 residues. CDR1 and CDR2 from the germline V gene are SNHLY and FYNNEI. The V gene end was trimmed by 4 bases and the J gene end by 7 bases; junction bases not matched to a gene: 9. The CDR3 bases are TGTGCCAGCAGTGGACTAGCGGGGGGCGCCGGGGGGACCCAGTACTTC. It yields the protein CASSGLAGGAGGTQYF. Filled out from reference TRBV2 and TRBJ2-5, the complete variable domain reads EPEVTQTPSHQVTQMGQEVILRCVPISNHLYFYWYRQILGQKVEFLVSFYNNEISEKSEIFDDQFSVERPDGSNFTLKIRSTKLEDSAMYFCASSGLAGGAGGTQYFGPGTRLLVL.

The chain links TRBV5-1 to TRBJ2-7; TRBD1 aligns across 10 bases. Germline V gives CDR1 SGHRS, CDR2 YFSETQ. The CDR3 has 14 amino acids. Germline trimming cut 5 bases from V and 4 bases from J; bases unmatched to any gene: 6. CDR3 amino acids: CASRYGTGVYEQYF. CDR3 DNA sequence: TGCGCCAGCAGATATGGGACAGGGGTTTACGAGCAGTACTTC.

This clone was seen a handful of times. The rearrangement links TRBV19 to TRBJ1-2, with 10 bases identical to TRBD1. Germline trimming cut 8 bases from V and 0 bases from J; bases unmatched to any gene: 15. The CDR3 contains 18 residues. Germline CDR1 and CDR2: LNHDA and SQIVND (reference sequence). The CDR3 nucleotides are TGTGCCAGTGGCCGCCCCCGGGACAGGGGACGGACTAACTATGGCTACACCTTC. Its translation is CASGRPRDRGRTNYGYTF.

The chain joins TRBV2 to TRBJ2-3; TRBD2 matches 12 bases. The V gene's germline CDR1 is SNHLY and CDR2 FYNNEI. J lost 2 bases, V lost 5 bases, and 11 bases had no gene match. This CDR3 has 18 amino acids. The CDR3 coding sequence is TGTGCCAGCAGTCCCCTACTAGCGGGGGGCACCCTCACAGATACGCAGTATTTT. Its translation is CASSPLLAGGTLTDTQYF.

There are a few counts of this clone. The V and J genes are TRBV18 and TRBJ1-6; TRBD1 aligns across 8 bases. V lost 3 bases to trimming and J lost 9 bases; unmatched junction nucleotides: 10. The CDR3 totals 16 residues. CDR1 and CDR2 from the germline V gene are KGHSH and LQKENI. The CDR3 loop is CASSPSRGQEGSPLHF. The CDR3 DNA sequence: TGTGCCAGCTCACCGTCCAGGGGGCAAGAAGGTTCACCCCTCCACTTT.

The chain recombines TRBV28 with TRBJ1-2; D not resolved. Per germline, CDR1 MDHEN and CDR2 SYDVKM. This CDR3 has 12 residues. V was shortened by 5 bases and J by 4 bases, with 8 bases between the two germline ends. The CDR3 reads CASSTGRYGYTF. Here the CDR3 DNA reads TGTGCCAGCAGTACTGGACGCTATGGCTACACCTTC.

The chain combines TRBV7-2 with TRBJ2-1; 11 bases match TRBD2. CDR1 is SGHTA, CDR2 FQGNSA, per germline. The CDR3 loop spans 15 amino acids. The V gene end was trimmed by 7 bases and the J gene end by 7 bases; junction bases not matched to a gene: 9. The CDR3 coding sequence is TGTGCCAGCACTATAAACCTAGCGGGGGGTAATGAGCAGTTCTTC. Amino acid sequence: CASTINLAGGNEQFF.

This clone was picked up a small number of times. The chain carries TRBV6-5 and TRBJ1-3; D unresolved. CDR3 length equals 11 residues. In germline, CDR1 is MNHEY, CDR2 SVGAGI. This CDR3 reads CVVGAGNTIYF. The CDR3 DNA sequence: TGTGTCGTCGGGGCTGGAAACACCATATATTTT.

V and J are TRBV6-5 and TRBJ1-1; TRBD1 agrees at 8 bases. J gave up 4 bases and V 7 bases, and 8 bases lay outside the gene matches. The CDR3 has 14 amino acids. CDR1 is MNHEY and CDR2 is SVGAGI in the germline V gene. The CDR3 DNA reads TGTGCCAGCACTCAGGGGGCTGTGAGCACTGAAGCTTTCTTT. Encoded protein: CASTQGAVSTEAFF.

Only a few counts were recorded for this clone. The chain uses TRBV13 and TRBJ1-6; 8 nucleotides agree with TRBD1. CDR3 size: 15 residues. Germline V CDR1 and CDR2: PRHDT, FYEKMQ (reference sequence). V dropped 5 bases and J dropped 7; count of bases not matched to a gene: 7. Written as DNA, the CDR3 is TGTGCCAGCAGCCCCTCAGGGGGCGCCAATTCACCCCTCCACTTT. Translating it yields CASSPSGGANSPLHF. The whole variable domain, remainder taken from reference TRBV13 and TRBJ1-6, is AAGVIQSPRHLIKEKRETATLKCYPIPRHDTVYWYQQGPGQDPQFLISFYEKMQSDKGSIPDRFSAQQFSDYHSELNMSSLELGDSALYFCASSPSGGANSPLHFGNGTRLTVT.

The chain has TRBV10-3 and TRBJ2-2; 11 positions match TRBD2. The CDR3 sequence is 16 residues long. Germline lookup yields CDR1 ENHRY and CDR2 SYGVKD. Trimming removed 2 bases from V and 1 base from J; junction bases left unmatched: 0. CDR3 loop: CAISETSGGNTGELFF. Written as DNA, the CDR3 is TGTGCCATCAGTGAGACTAGCGGGGGGAACACCGGGGAGCTGTTTTTT.